This T cell receptor beta chain emerged from a study of cytomegalovirus exposure and HLA in healthy donors. Study-wide results and caveats: Evidence from a later analysis indicated that most CMV-associated TCR beta chains looked HLA-restricted. Generally TCR sequences proved uncommon, though certain public TCRs appeared in numerous donors.

Details on this clone: Its target is not known.

Use of 60 Vbeta and 13 Jbeta primers characterized the PCR. Libraries were prepared by immunoSEQ multiplex PCR; TCRdb keeps only in-frame clonotypes and omits some of them. Here the sample spans some 110,000 clones, around four fifths being singletons. The CDR3 runs 13 residues. The V end lost 8 bases, the J end lost 1 base, and 9 bases lay between the germline ends. Germline assignment: CDR1 MNHEY and CDR2 SVGAGI. This chain joins TRBV6-5 and TRBJ2-1; D is undetermined. The TCR was taken from a man aged 25 to 40 in good health and CMV-seronegative. Sequenced material: PBMCs. The CDR3 spells CASLDTSYNEQFF. Written as DNA, the CDR3 is TGTGCCAGCTTAGATACTTCCTACAATGAGCAGTTCTTC.